The clone carrying this TCR beta chain was seen ten or more times. As for time point: after trial treatment. The treatment here: LDRT plus nivolumab, ipilimumab, low-dose cyclophosphamide and aspirin (RACIN trial). This sample is part of a study of low-dose radiotherapy and immunotherapy resistance in tumors. Study in general: Fractions of 1 Gy went to Cohort 2 every two weeks, for 13 Gy over 26 weeks.

First-strand cDNA relied on TRAV- and TRBV-specific primers spanning alpha and beta chains. TCRs were amplified for 20 to 25 PCR cycles with a constant-region primer and V-primer adapter. TCRdb independently ran MiXCR on the reads; one entry per CDR3 protein. The sample lists around 84,000 distinct CDR3 sequences; around 17% were seen once. CDR3 length: 15 amino acids. The V and J ends lost 6 bases and 4 bases, in that order; junction bases with no gene match: 10. CDR1 and CDR2 (germline): LGHNA, YNFKEQ. This sequence was found in a male donor with prostate cancer. The specimen was PBMCs, collected after low-dose radiotherapy plus immunotherapy. The rearrangement links TRBV4-2 to TRBJ2-3; TRBD2 matches 7 bases. CDR3 in amino acids: CASSPTGGGPDTQYF. DNA for the CDR3: TGTGCCAGCAGTCCTACCGGGGGAGGGCCAGATACGCAGTATTTT.